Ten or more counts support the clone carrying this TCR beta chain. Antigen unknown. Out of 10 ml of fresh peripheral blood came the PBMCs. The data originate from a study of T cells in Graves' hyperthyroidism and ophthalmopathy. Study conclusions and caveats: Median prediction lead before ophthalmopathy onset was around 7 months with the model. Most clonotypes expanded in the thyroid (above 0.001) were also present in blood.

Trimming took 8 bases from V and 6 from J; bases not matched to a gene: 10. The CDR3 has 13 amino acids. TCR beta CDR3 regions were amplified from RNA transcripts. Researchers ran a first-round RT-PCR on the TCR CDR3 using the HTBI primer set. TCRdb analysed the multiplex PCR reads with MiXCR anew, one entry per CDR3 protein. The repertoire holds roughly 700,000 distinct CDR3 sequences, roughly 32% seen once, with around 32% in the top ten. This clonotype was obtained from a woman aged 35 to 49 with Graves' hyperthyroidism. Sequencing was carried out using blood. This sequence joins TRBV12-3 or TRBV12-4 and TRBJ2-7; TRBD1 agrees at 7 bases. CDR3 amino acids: CASGRQGRGEQYF. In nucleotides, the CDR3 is TGTGCCAGCGGACGACAGGGTCGGGGCGAGCAGTACTTC.